The 9 T cell receptor beta chains given below trace back to one sample, sequenced in a study of OX40 agonist ivuxolimab in advanced cancers. Repertoires were generated with immunoSEQ multiplex PCR, while TCRdb's copy carries only in-frame clones and drops some. The sample has 65,000 to 70,000 clones; 82% are singletons. The sample was CD4+ or CD8+ T cells sorted from blood, taken in a trial of the OX40 agonist ivuxolimab. Receptors were obtained from an adult with an advanced solid tumor such as melanoma, head and neck, liver or kidney cancer.

The rearrangement uses TRBV2 and TRBJ1-2; TRBD1 is a possible D gene (5 bases). The CDR3 is made up of 13 amino acids. Germline V gene lookup returns CDR1 SNHLY and CDR2 FYNNEI. The V end lost 6 bases, the J end lost 8 bases, and 16 bases lay between the germline ends. The CDR3 nucleotides are TGTGCCAGCAGGGTGGAGGCAGGGCGGGGCTACACCTTC. Residues: CASRVEAGRGYTF. The full variable domain, in which reference TRBV2 and TRBJ1-2 provide the parts outside the CDR3, is EPEVTQTPSHQVTQMGQEVILRCVPISNHLYFYWYRQILGQKVEFLVSFYNNEISEKSEIFDDQFSVERPDGSNFTLKIRSTKLEDSAMYFCASRVEAGRGYTFGSGTRLTVV.

The rearrangement joins TRBV30 to TRBJ2-3; 9 bases map to TRBD2. V lost 4 bases and J lost 4; bases outside the gene matches: 3. This CDR3 spans 13 amino acids. The V gene's germline CDR1 is GTSNPN and CDR2 SVGIG (reference sequence). The CDR3 region is CAWILAGSDTQYF. DNA of the CDR3: TGTGCCTGGATTCTAGCGGGATCAGATACGCAGTATTTT.

The chain is built from TRBV7-9 and TRBJ2-5; the D gene is possibly TRBD1 (6 bases). V gave up 5 bases and J gave up 8 bases, with 9 bases separating them. CDR1 is SEHNR and CDR2 is FQNEAQ in the germline V gene (reference sequence). The CDR3 has 11 residues. CDR3: CASSQGLTQYF. In DNA, the CDR3 is TGTGCCAGCAGCCAGGGGCTCACCCAGTACTTC.

This chain uses TRBV7-8 with TRBJ2-7; D uncertain. There are 13 residues in the CDR3. V lost 1 base to trimming and J lost 4 bases, with 8 bases between them. Germline lookup yields CDR1 SGHVS and CDR2 FQNEAQ. This chain's CDR3 is CASSLGVGYEQYF. The CDR3 DNA reads as TGTGCCAGCAGCTTAGGAGTGGGTTACGAGCAGTACTTC.

This chain uses TRBV18 with TRBJ2-7, with a tentative D call TRBD1 (6 bases). Germline assignment: CDR1 KGHSH and CDR2 LQKENI. The CDR3 extends over 14 amino acids. The V gene lost 4 bases and the J gene lost 1 base, with 11 bases spanning the gap. The CDR3 protein is CASSLQQGSYEQYF. DNA for the CDR3: TGTGCCAGCTCACTCCAACAGGGATCCTACGAGCAGTACTTC.

V and J are TRBV5-1 and TRBJ2-3; no clear D gene. Trimming took off 0 bases at V and 6 bases at J, with 8 bases between the two ends. CDR3 length: 13 amino acids. Looked up from germline, CDR1 is SGHRS and CDR2 is YFSETQ. The CDR3 is CASSLVPTDTQYF. The CDR3 nucleotides read TGCGCCAGCAGCTTGGTTCCAACCGATACGCAGTATTTT.

The J gene is TRBJ2-1, the V gene TRBV15; D is ambiguous. The CDR3 spans 15 residues. Germline V CDR1 and CDR2: LNHNV, YYDKDF (reference sequence). The germline V and J ends were trimmed by 0 bases and 8 bases, with 14 bases remaining between them. CDR3 bases: TGTGCCACCAGCAGAGAGCTGGGTGCCTCCGATGAGCAGTTCTTC. It specifies CATSRELGASDEQFF.

The rearrangement links TRBV6-5 to TRBJ2-1, with 7 bases that match TRBD1. CDR3 length: 16 residues. The V and J ends lost 0 bases and 0 bases, in that order; junction bases with no gene match: 2. Germline CDR1 reads MNHEY; CDR2 reads SVGAGI. DNA for the CDR3: TGTGCCAGCAGTTACTCAGGGGGCAACTCCTACAATGAGCAGTTCTTC. Translating it yields CASSYSGGNSYNEQFF.

The rearrangement joins TRBV21-1 to TRBJ1-4. TRBV21-1 is tagged as a pseudogene. The CDR3 is 12 residues long. CDR3 DNA sequence: TGTGCCAGCAGCCTCGACTGTGAAAAACTGTTTTTT. This encodes CASSLDCEKLFF.